A selection of T cell receptor beta chains follows, all from one sample in a study of Ad26.COV2.S vaccination and SARS-CoV-2 variants. Sequenced by immunoSEQ multiplex PCR; TCRdb stores in-frame clones only, minus some. The table shows under 250,000 clones, with around 88% occurring only once. This specimen consisted of peripheral blood, obtained in a trial of Ad26.COV2.S vaccine versus placebo. The receptors were gathered from a person aged 18 to 65 who received the Ad26.COV2.S COVID-19 vaccine or a placebo. CDR3s leave out the opening cysteine and the closing phenylalanine or tryptophan. A D gene is named only where the DNA matches it firmly.

length: 12; D: TRBD1; J: TRBJ2-2; V: TRBV5-6; CDR3: ASTRTGSTGELF
length: 12; D: .; J: TRBJ1-3; V: TRBV5-5; CDR3: ASSLAGAGNTIY
length: 10; D: .; J: TRBJ1-1; V: TRBV7-9; CDR3: ASSPRGTEAF
length: 13; D: .; J: TRBJ1-1; V: TRBV5-1; CDR3: ASSLVQGLDTEAF
length: 13; D: .; J: TRBJ2-5; V: TRBV24-1; CDR3: ATSRPEWGQETQY
length: 11; D: .; J: TRBJ2-6; V: TRBV23-1; CDR3: ASKGAGANVLT
length: 13; D: .; J: TRBJ2-6; V: TRBV18; CDR3: ASSPGQSGANVLT
length: 14; D: .; J: TRBJ2-5; V: TRBV7-9; CDR3: ASSLVLVTGQETQY
length: 14; D: TRBD2; J: TRBJ2-5; V: TRBV27; CDR3: ASRPGTSGFQETQY
length: 11; D: .; J: TRBJ1-1; V: TRBV6-5; CDR3: VTQQTLNTEAF
length: 12; D: TRBD1; J: TRBJ2-3; V: TRBV5-6; CDR3: ASSQTGNTDTQY
length: 13; D: TRBD2; J: TRBJ2-2; V: TRBV7-9; CDR3: ASSSTSGRTGELF
length: 13; D: TRBD2; J: TRBJ2-3; V: TRBV7-9; CDR3: ASRLTSGTTDTQY
length: 13; D: TRBD1; J: TRBJ1-5; V: TRBV7-9; CDR3: ASSYSGTDNQPQH
length: 12; D: .; J: TRBJ2-5; V: TRBV7-8; CDR3: ASSPRRYQETQY
length: 9; D: .; J: TRBJ2-1; V: TRBV30; CDR3: AWSTRDEQF
length: 13; D: .; J: TRBJ2-2; V: TRBV6-5; CDR3: ASSPFRVGPGELF
length: 12; D: .; J: TRBJ1-1; V: TRBV20-1; CDR3: SASDNNPISEAF
length: 13; D: TRBD2; J: TRBJ2-3; V: TRBV27; CDR3: ASRPGLASSDTQY
length: 13; D: TRBD1; J: TRBJ1-4; V: TRBV27; CDR3: ASRKGGGVGEKLF
length: 11; D: .; J: TRBJ2-7; V: TRBV10-3; CDR3: AISEGLASLQY
length: 13; D: .; J: TRBJ1-6; V: TRBV27; CDR3: ASRYLIGGNSPLH
length: 12; D: TRBD1; J: TRBJ2-2; V: TRBV19; CDR3: ASKRDSNTGELF
length: 14; D: .; J: TRBJ1-5; V: TRBV21-1; CDR3: ASSLGGVRGNQPQH
length: 13; D: TRBD2; J: TRBJ2-3; V: TRBV7-7; CDR3: ASSLGLAGVHTQY
length: 12; D: .; J: TRBJ1-1; V: TRBV5-6; CDR3: ASSLQELNTEAF
length: 10; D: .; J: TRBJ1-5; V: TRBV7-9; CDR3: ASSFNRDAQH
length: 13; D: TRBD2; J: TRBJ2-1; V: TRBV11-2; CDR3: ASSTTSGGYNEQF
length: 13; D: TRBD1; J: TRBJ2-7; V: TRBV4-3; CDR3: ASSQDWTGSYEQY
length: 13; D: .; J: TRBJ2-4; V: TRBV6-5; CDR3: ASSLTGDLRNIQY
length: 13; D: .; J: TRBJ1-2; V: TRBV12-2; CDR3: ASILDRGPNYGYT
length: 13; D: .; J: TRBJ2-1; V: TRBV6-5; CDR3: ASSYSGTRYNEQF
length: 13; D: .; J: TRBJ2-5; V: TRBV18; CDR3: ASSTTIGTQETQY
length: 18; D: TRBD2; J: TRBJ2-1; V: TRBV5-1; CDR3: ASSAQGLAGGRGSYNEQF
length: 14; D: TRBD2; J: TRBJ2-5; V: TRBV4-1; CDR3: ASSQAGGSNSETQY
length: 14; D: TRBD1; J: TRBJ2-2; V: TRBV7-3; CDR3: ASSLSQGSNPGELF
length: 10; D: .; J: TRBJ2-5; V: TRBV30; CDR3: AWSGTRETQY
length: 12; D: .; J: TRBJ1-6; V: TRBV30; CDR3: AWSVSRGNSPLH
length: 12; D: .; J: TRBJ2-3; V: TRBV7-9; CDR3: ASQGDFRTDTQY
length: 12; D: .; J: TRBJ2-2; V: TRBV6-2/TRBV6-3; CDR3: ASSRKTITGELF